The rows below give T cell receptor beta chains drawn from one sample of a study of OX40 agonist ivuxolimab in advanced cancers. This table comes from immunoSEQ multiplex PCR, and its TCRdb copy is limited to in-frame clones, with some not included. The sample lists tens of thousands of clones; about 80% were seen once. The source material was CD4+ or CD8+ T cells sorted from blood, sampled in a trial of the OX40 agonist ivuxolimab. These receptors originate from an adult with an advanced solid tumor such as melanoma, head and neck, liver or kidney cancer. The conserved cysteine and the conserved F or W are not part of the CDR3 here. D genes are given only for firm matches.

v_gene: TRBV27
d_gene: NA
j_gene: TRBJ1-3
CDR3aa: ASSLKGVSGNTIY

v_gene: TRBV27
d_gene: NA
j_gene: TRBJ2-7
CDR3aa: ASSLSWTPSYEQY

v_gene: TRBV5-5
d_gene: NA
j_gene: TRBJ2-7
CDR3aa: ASSPDEAPEQY

v_gene: TRBV5-6
d_gene: TRBD1
j_gene: TRBJ1-6
CDR3aa: ASSPGTAKYNSPLH

v_gene: TRBV9
d_gene: NA
j_gene: TRBJ1-2
CDR3aa: ASSVAGDVSYGYT

v_gene: TRBV19
d_gene: NA
j_gene: TRBJ1-5
CDR3aa: ASSISGWSDQPQH

v_gene: TRBV2
d_gene: NA
j_gene: TRBJ2-7
CDR3aa: ASSEAGYEQY

v_gene: TRBV6-5
d_gene: NA
j_gene: TRBJ1-6
CDR3aa: ASSLGNNSPLH

v_gene: TRBV7-9
d_gene: TRBD1
j_gene: TRBJ2-5
CDR3aa: ASSPGTGVETQY

v_gene: TRBV4-2
d_gene: TRBD2
j_gene: TRBJ2-1
CDR3aa: ASSHSGTTTSNEQF

v_gene: TRBV9
d_gene: NA
j_gene: TRBJ1-1
CDR3aa: ASRGQNTEAF

v_gene: TRBV6-5
d_gene: NA
j_gene: TRBJ1-4
CDR3aa: ASSVTGTNEKLF

v_gene: TRBV11-3
d_gene: NA
j_gene: TRBJ1-1
CDR3aa: ASSLEGGNTEAF

v_gene: TRBV5-1
d_gene: NA
j_gene: TRBJ2-7
CDR3aa: ASSFRDTSYEQY

v_gene: TRBV5-5
d_gene: NA
j_gene: TRBJ2-2
CDR3aa: ASRPADHRTFGTGELF

v_gene: TRBV9
d_gene: NA
j_gene: TRBJ1-2
CDR3aa: ASSPRDRGYT

v_gene: TRBV6-5
d_gene: NA
j_gene: TRBJ2-2
CDR3aa: ASSYSAGKPGELF

v_gene: TRBV6-1
d_gene: NA
j_gene: TRBJ2-7
CDR3aa: ASSERDRSSYEQY

v_gene: TRBV7-2
d_gene: NA
j_gene: TRBJ1-3
CDR3aa: ASSLQTGNTIY

v_gene: TRBV11-2
d_gene: NA
j_gene: TRBJ2-5
CDR3aa: ASSLWGRQQETQY

v_gene: TRBV27
d_gene: NA
j_gene: TRBJ1-1
CDR3aa: ASSLAPRRGTEAF

v_gene: TRBV5-1
d_gene: NA
j_gene: TRBJ2-1
CDR3aa: ASSSLAGYNEQF

v_gene: TRBV19
d_gene: NA
j_gene: TRBJ2-6
CDR3aa: ASSIRGPSGANVLT

v_gene: TRBV29-1
d_gene: TRBD2
j_gene: TRBJ2-1
CDR3aa: SVEGGTSGRSESSYNEQF

v_gene: TRBV7-6
d_gene: NA
j_gene: TRBJ2-7
CDR3aa: ASSPLGGTYEQY

v_gene: TRBV5-4
d_gene: NA
j_gene: TRBJ2-7
CDR3aa: ASSLVNRASYEQY

v_gene: TRBV29-1
d_gene: NA
j_gene: TRBJ1-1
CDR3aa: SVRGGGNTEAF

v_gene: TRBV19
d_gene: TRBD2
j_gene: TRBJ2-1
CDR3aa: ASTGGSLSYNEQF

v_gene: TRBV7-9
d_gene: NA
j_gene: TRBJ2-1
CDR3aa: ASSSGSFEQF

v_gene: TRBV2
d_gene: NA
j_gene: TRBJ2-7
CDR3aa: ASSASGQASYEQY

v_gene: TRBV4-1
d_gene: NA
j_gene: TRBJ1-6
CDR3aa: ASSPPPDNSPLH

v_gene: TRBV20-1
d_gene: NA
j_gene: TRBJ1-6
CDR3aa: SAQGDSPLH

v_gene: TRBV19
d_gene: TRBD2
j_gene: TRBJ2-3
CDR3aa: ASSISVAGGRGTDTQY

v_gene: TRBV10-3
d_gene: NA
j_gene: TRBJ1-3
CDR3aa: AISESRGSGNTIY

v_gene: TRBV7-2
d_gene: NA
j_gene: TRBJ1-6
CDR3aa: ASSLNSQIPGSPLH

v_gene: TRBV29-1
d_gene: TRBD1
j_gene: TRBJ1-2
CDR3aa: SVTSGGYYGYT

v_gene: TRBV6-1
d_gene: TRBD1
j_gene: TRBJ1-3
CDR3aa: ASSRDRAGNTIY

v_gene: TRBV15
d_gene: TRBD1
j_gene: TRBJ1-6
CDR3aa: ATSPRQGNSTDYNSPLH

v_gene: TRBV30
d_gene: TRBD1
j_gene: TRBJ1-6
CDR3aa: AWSSDRGGAPLH

v_gene: TRBV6-1
d_gene: NA
j_gene: TRBJ2-1
CDR3aa: ASSEIRSYNEQF

v_gene: TRBV10-3
d_gene: NA
j_gene: TRBJ2-6
CDR3aa: AISEGGSSSGANVLT

v_gene: TRBV2
d_gene: NA
j_gene: TRBJ1-5
CDR3aa: ASSRSRGNQPQH

v_gene: TRBV25-1
d_gene: TRBD2
j_gene: TRBJ2-5
CDR3aa: ASSIGGSMETQY

v_gene: TRBV6-5
d_gene: NA
j_gene: TRBJ1-6
CDR3aa: ASSYGSGNSPLH

v_gene: TRBV7-3
d_gene: NA
j_gene: TRBJ2-7
CDR3aa: ASSLWAEQY